These 10 T cell receptor beta chains were sequenced from one sample in a study of blood T cells in healthy people across ages. With a J-beta primer mix and a sample-barcoded 5' primer, a second PCR ran 7 to 11 cycles. From the 5' RACE reads, TCRdb called clonotypes with MiXCR, one entry per CDR3 protein. The data hold about 400,000 distinct CDR3 sequences, with more than 45% observed a single time. Sequencing was carried out using blood. The source of these receptors is a man between 60 and 75 years old in good health.

A remark on this clonotype: At one end the junction does not follow the germline gene, possibly because of a read error. The chain couples TRBV7-2 to TRBJ1-2, with TRBD1 as a possible D gene (5 bases). The CDR3 spans 13 residues. Germline V CDR1 and CDR2: SGHTA, FQGNSA. CDR3 coding DNA: TGTGCCGGCAGCATGGACACAATTTATGGCTACACCTTC. Its protein product is CAGSMDTIYGYTF. Drawing the rest from reference TRBV7-2 and TRBJ1-2, the complete variable domain is GAGVSQSPSNKVTEKGKDVELRCDPISGHTALYWYRQSLGQGLEFLIYFQGNSAPDKSGLPSDRFSAERTGGSVSTLTIQRTQQEDSAVYLCAGSMDTIYGYTFGSGTRLTVV.

About this clonotype itself: A read error may be the cause here, since a much bigger clone is one base away. Without the conserved terminal phenylalanine or tryptophan, this CDR3 likely stems from a read error. This chain connects TRBV29-1 to TRBJ2-1; maybe TRBD2 (7 bases). The tail of the sequence fits TRBJ2-7 better, so the J call may be wrong. This CDR3 spans 13 amino acids. Germline loops: CDR1 SQVTM, CDR2 ANQGSEA. The CDR3 protein is CSVGAGAYNEQYL. The CDR3 nucleotides read TGCAGCGTTGGGGCGGGGGCCTACAATGAGCAGTACCTC.

The J gene is TRBJ2-5, the V gene TRBV7-2, with TRBD1 matching over 8 bases. Unmatched junction bases numbered 13, after V lost 4 bases and J lost 9 bases. In germline, CDR1 is SGHTA, CDR2 FQGNSA. This CDR3 is 15 amino acids long. In nucleotides, the CDR3 is TGTGCCAGCAGCTCGACCGGGACAGGCCTTAGGGCCCAGTACTTC. Translation gives CASSSTGTGLRAQYF.

The V and J genes are TRBV7-2 and TRBJ2-2, with TRBD2 as a possible D gene (6 bases). This CDR3 region has 17 residues. The V end was cut by 0 bases, the J end by 0 bases, with 11 bases between. Germline V lookup: CDR1 SGHTA, CDR2 FQGNSA. For the CDR3, the DNA is TGTGCCAGCAGCTTAGCCCCTACGGGAGCGAACACCGGGGAGCTGTTTTTT. Translation: CASSLAPTGANTGELFF. The full variable domain, its missing parts supplied by reference TRBV7-2 and TRBJ2-2, is GAGVSQSPSNKVTEKGKDVELRCDPISGHTALYWYRQSLGQGLEFLIYFQGNSAPDKSGLPSDRFSAERTGGSVSTLTIQRTQQEDSAVYLCASSLAPTGANTGELFFGEGSRLTVL.

The sample holds a few counts of this clonotype. This sequence joins TRBV27 and TRBJ2-6; 9 bases map to TRBD2. Per germline, CDR1 MNHEY and CDR2 SMNVEV (reference sequence). Trimming at V came to 4 bases and at J to 0 bases, leaving 7 bases not matched to a gene. The CDR3 is 18 amino acids. CDR3 loop: CASSSGLALNSGANVLTF. The CDR3 nucleotides read TGTGCCAGCAGTTCTGGACTAGCGCTAAACTCTGGGGCCAACGTCCTGACTTTC.

V usage is TRBV7-2 and J usage is TRBJ2-1; a possible D gene is TRBD2 (6 bases). The tail of the sequence fits TRBJ2-7 better, so the J call may be wrong. CDR1 is SGHTA and CDR2 is FQGNSA in the germline V gene. The CDR3 length is 15 residues. CDR3 region: CASNLRDAGYNEQYF. The CDR3 bases are TGTGCCAGCAACCTCCGGGACGCGGGGTACAATGAGCAGTACTTC.

This chain joins TRBV20-1 and TRBJ2-3, with 8 bases identical to TRBD2. V gave up 0 bases and J gave up 2 bases; unmatched junction bases: 7. The CDR3 extends over 16 amino acids. Germline lookup yields CDR1 DFQATT and CDR2 SNEGSKA (reference sequence). The DNA of the CDR3 is TGCAGTGCTAGAGACCTAGAGCGGGAGCCCACAGATACGCAGTATTTT. Translation gives CSARDLEREPTDTQYF.

V and J are TRBV7-2 and TRBJ2-5, with D possibly TRBD2 on 7 matching bases. Per the germline V gene, CDR1 is SGHTA and CDR2 is FQGNSA. The CDR3 contains 17 residues. V was cut by 1 base and J by 7 bases, with 22 bases left in between. CDR3 sequence: CASSLGSKGGGSGTQYF. CDR3 in DNA: TGTGCCAGCAGCTTAGGCTCGAAGGGAGGGGGTAGCGGGACCCAGTACTTC.

This rearrangement joins TRBV7-9 to TRBJ2-1, with a tentative D call TRBD1 (5 bases). Looked up from germline, CDR1 is SEHNR and CDR2 is FQNEAQ (reference sequence). With 3 bases removed from V and 12 bases from J, the gap between germline ends came to 18 bases. The CDR3 runs to 14 residues. The CDR3 region is CASSFDRSGWVQFF. As DNA, the CDR3 is TGTGCCAGCAGCTTCGATCGGTCAGGGTGGGTGCAGTTCTTC.

The chain employs TRBV7-2 and TRBJ2-7; D is unclear. Germline V lookup: CDR1 SGHTA, CDR2 FQGNSA. The CDR3 is made up of 13 amino acids. The ends were cut back, 2 bases at V and 4 bases at J, with 9 bases in the middle. The CDR3 DNA follows: TGTGCCAGCAGCTTACCGGCTCTTTACGAGCAGTACTTC. Encoded protein: CASSLPALYEQYF.